The clone carrying this T cell receptor beta chain was recorded a few times. What it binds is not known. This specimen belongs to a study of T cell responses to AZD1222 COVID-19 vaccine. Whole-study findings and limits: Baseline serostatus was positive in only six AZD1222 recipients. Every sample of the repertoires postdated the peak T cell response. An increase in Spike-specific TCR breadth and depth was observed after two AZD1222 doses. The donor cohort was predominantly white British with a female majority, and clonal diversity may have been underestimated.

TCRdb keeps only in-frame clones here, not all; method: immunoSEQ multiplex PCR. The sample holds around 140,000 clones, 90% seen once. Trimming left V 5 bases short and J 1 base short, with 14 bases between. CDR1 is ENHRY and CDR2 is SYGVKD in the germline V gene. This CDR3 contains 16 residues. Sequencing was performed on peripheral blood, taken on day 0 of AZD1222 vaccination. V is TRBV10-3 and J is TRBJ1-4; D perhaps matches TRBD1 (6 bases). The receptor was isolated from an adult in good health. The CDR3 region has the DNA TGTGCCATCAGTCAGGGGATTCGGGGAACTAATGAAAAACTGTTTTTT. Translating it yields CAISQGIRGTNEKLFF.